Below, 31 T cell receptor beta chains from the same sample are listed, as sequenced in a study of OX40 agonist ivuxolimab in advanced cancers. Measured with immunoSEQ multiplex PCR; TCRdb has only the in-frame clones, and not every one. The profile shows approximately 89,000 clones, about nine tenths of them singletons. The material sequenced was CD4+ or CD8+ T cells sorted from blood, taken in a trial of the OX40 agonist ivuxolimab. The origin of the receptors is an adult with an advanced solid tumor such as melanoma, head and neck, liver or kidney cancer.

This clone was counted a single time. The chain employs TRBV15 and TRBJ1-4; D call uncertain. Trimming took off 0 bases at V and 7 bases at J, with 15 bases between the two ends. CDR1 LNHNV and CDR2 YYDKDF come from the germline V gene (reference sequence). This CDR3 contains 16 residues. The CDR3 is CATSRDHGGNGEKLFF. The CDR3, as DNA: TGTGCCACCAGCAGAGATCATGGTGGCAACGGTGAAAAACTGTTTTTT.

J is TRBJ2-3 and V is TRBV13, with D perhaps TRBD1 (5 bases). This CDR3 spans 14 amino acids. V was clipped by 3 bases and J by 2 bases, with 9 bases between them. Germline V gene sequence: CDR1 PRHDT, CDR2 FYEKMQ (reference sequence). CDR3 sequence (DNA): TGTGCCAGCAGCTTGGGCAGGGACACAGATACGCAGTATTTT. It is translated as CASSLGRDTDTQYF.

Only one count was recorded for this clone. The chain has TRBV7-2 and TRBJ1-2; TRBD1 agrees at 7 bases. V dropped 2 bases and J dropped 8; count of bases not matched to a gene: 8. Germline values: CDR1 SGHTA, CDR2 FQGNSA. The CDR3 runs 14 residues. The CDR3 spells CASSLLGQGDGYTF. CDR3 DNA sequence: TGTGCCAGCAGCTTATTGGGCCAGGGGGACGGCTACACCTTC.

V usage is TRBV28 and J usage is TRBJ2-5, with D tentatively TRBD1 (6 bases). This CDR3 has 15 residues. CDR1 is MDHEN, CDR2 SYDVKM, per germline. The germline V and J ends were trimmed by 4 bases and 4 bases, with 16 bases remaining between them. This chain's CDR3 is CASSSLQGIVETQYF. CDR3 nucleotide sequence: TGTGCCAGCAGTTCTTTACAGGGAATTGTAGAGACCCAGTACTTC.

There are a few counts of this clone. The J gene is TRBJ1-2, the V gene TRBV5-4, with 8 bases lining up with TRBD1. V lost 4 bases and J lost 3; bases outside the gene matches: 8. This CDR3 is built from 15 residues. Germline V CDR1 and CDR2: SGHNT, YYREEE (reference sequence). CDR3 in DNA: TGTGCCAGCAGCCTTACCGGGACAGGAGACTATGGCTACACCTTC. Its translation is CASSLTGTGDYGYTF.

The chain combines TRBV9 with TRBJ2-7, with TRBD1 identical over 7 bases. Germline V CDR1 and CDR2: SGDLS, YYNGEE. Unmatched junction bases numbered 6, after V lost 3 bases and J lost 0 bases. CDR3 length: 15 residues. The CDR3 loop is CASSAGTASSYEQYF. CDR3 sequence (DNA): TGTGCCAGCAGCGCCGGGACAGCGAGCTCCTACGAGCAGTACTTC.

This sequence joins TRBV10-3 and TRBJ2-3; 9 bases line up with TRBD1. Trimming removed 6 bases from V and 4 bases from J; junction bases left unmatched: 11. The CDR3 runs to 16 residues. Germline-derived CDR1 and CDR2 are ENHRY and SYGVKD. The CDR3 nucleotides read TGTGCCATCAGGGGGGAAGGGACAGGGCGGGCAGATACGCAGTATTTT. It encodes CAIRGEGTGRADTQYF.

The chain carries TRBV5-4 and TRBJ2-1; 11 bases fit TRBD2. The CDR3 runs 15 residues. The V gene end was trimmed by 9 bases and the J gene end by 7 bases; junction bases not matched to a gene: 12. The germline V gene has CDR1 SGHNT and CDR2 YYREEE (reference sequence). Here the CDR3 reads CATYSGGAEKNEQFF. CDR3 sequence (DNA): TGTGCCACCTATAGCGGGGGGGCCGAAAAGAATGAGCAGTTCTTC.

The rearrangement uses TRBV7-9 and TRBJ1-5, with D perhaps TRBD1 (5 bases). The CDR3 consists of 17 residues. Per germline, CDR1 SEHNR and CDR2 FQNEAQ (reference sequence). The ends were cut back, 1 base at V and 7 bases at J, with 20 bases in the middle. The CDR3 region has the DNA TGTGCCAGCAGCTTAGATGGGACGGGTAGGATTTTACAGCCCCAGCATTTT. Protein product: CASSLDGTGRILQPQHF.

The J gene is TRBJ1-1, the V gene TRBV25-1; 10 bases line up with TRBD1. The CDR3 has 16 residues. The V and J ends lost 5 bases and 1 base, in that order; junction bases with no gene match: 7. Germline CDR1 reads MGHDK; CDR2 reads SYGVNS. In DNA, the CDR3 is TGTGCCAGCAGTAAAGGGGGACAGGGGTGGAACACTGAAGCTTTCTTT. It encodes CASSKGGQGWNTEAFF.

The gene calls are TRBV28 and TRBJ2-3; unclear D gene. CDR1 is MDHEN and CDR2 is SYDVKM in the germline V gene. Trimming took off 5 bases at V and 6 bases at J, with 15 bases between the two ends. The CDR3 consists of 14 residues. The CDR3 nucleotides are TGTGCCAGCAGTGAGCCCTCGATCGGCGATACGCAGTATTTT. Residues: CASSEPSIGDTQYF.

The chain recombines TRBV15 with TRBJ2-2, with 9 bases matching TRBD1. The V segment lost 0 bases and the J segment 1 base; nucleotides outside the gene matches: 3. Germline V gene lookup returns CDR1 LNHNV and CDR2 YYDKDF (reference sequence). The CDR3 runs 17 residues. CDR3 residues: CATSREPGQGNTGELFF. DNA for the CDR3: TGTGCCACCAGCAGAGAGCCGGGACAGGGGAACACCGGGGAGCTGTTTTTT.

This clone appeared a few times. The rearrangement links TRBV28 to TRBJ2-1, with a weak D call TRBD2 (6 bases). The germline gives CDR1 MDHEN, CDR2 SYDVKM. The V end was cut by 5 bases, the J end by 8 bases, with 19 bases between. CDR3 length: 15 amino acids. The CDR3 DNA is TGTGCCAGCAGTACTGGGGGGAGGTTCGCCGATGAGCAGTTCTTC. This translates into CASSTGGRFADEQFF.

The chain recombines TRBV6-5 with TRBJ2-1; a possible D gene is TRBD2 (7 bases). The V end lost 8 bases, the J end lost 9 bases, and 17 bases lay between the germline ends. There are 13 residues in the CDR3. Germline CDR1 MNHEY, CDR2 SVGAGI. This CDR3 reads CASGGAARSEQFF. The CDR3 nucleotides read TGTGCCAGCGGGGGGGCCGCAAGAAGTGAGCAGTTCTTC.

The CDR3 spells CASSATQGGSPLHF. The CDR3 DNA sequence: TGTGCCAGCAGTGCCACCCAGGGGGGATCACCCCTCCACTTT. The V and J genes are TRBV6-4 and TRBJ1-6; 7 nucleotides match TRBD1. The CDR3 length is 14 residues. V dropped 4 bases and J dropped 10; count of bases not matched to a gene: 7. The germline V gene encodes CDR1 MRHNA and CDR2 SNTAGT.

The chain recombines TRBV4-3 with TRBJ1-2, with D perhaps TRBD1 (5 bases). CDR1 and CDR2 (germline): LGHNA, YSLEER. V lost 0 bases, J lost 7 bases, and 9 bases lay in between. The CDR3 has 13 residues. CDR3 DNA sequence: TGCGCCAGCAGCCAAGATTGGGGGGGTGGCTACACCTTC. Translating it yields CASSQDWGGGYTF.

The table lists this clone with a few counts. This chain connects TRBV29-1 to TRBJ2-7, with D uncertain. The ends were cut back, 4 bases at V and 5 bases at J, with 6 bases in the middle. In germline, CDR1 is SQVTM, CDR2 ANQGSEA. This CDR3 is built from 10 residues. The DNA of the CDR3 is TGCAGCGTTGTGTTAAACGAGCAGTACTTC. Translating gives CSVVLNEQYF.

The chain employs TRBV28 and TRBJ2-7; 11 positions match TRBD1. The CDR3 totals 15 residues. The V and J ends lost 5 bases and 2 bases, in that order; junction bases with no gene match: 5. CDR1 and CDR2 (germline): MDHEN, SYDVKM. In DNA form, the CDR3 reads TGTGCCAGCAGTCCCTGGACAGGGGGCCCCTACGAGCAGTACTTC. Encoded protein: CASSPWTGGPYEQYF.

The J gene is TRBJ2-3, the V gene TRBV15, with D perhaps assigned TRBD1 or TRBD2 (5 bases each). This CDR3 has 18 residues. Germline loops: CDR1 LNHNV, CDR2 YYDKDF (reference sequence). The ends were cut back, 0 bases at V and 2 bases at J, with 18 bases in the middle. CDR3 region: CATSRDGGRPTPTDTQYF. The CDR3 DNA reads as TGTGCCACCAGCAGAGATGGGGGACGTCCAACCCCCACAGATACGCAGTATTTT.

The DNA for the CDR3 is TGTGCCAGCAGCTTAGCGAGCGGCGGCGTATTCACTGAAGCTTTCTTT. Encoded protein: CASSLASGGVFTEAFF. This chain uses TRBV7-9 with TRBJ1-1; D remains unclear. This CDR3 is 16 amino acids long. Germline assignment: CDR1 SEHNR and CDR2 FQNEAQ (reference sequence). V was cut by 0 bases and J by 4 bases, with 15 bases left in between.

The chain uses TRBV4-1 and TRBJ2-2; a possible D gene is TRBD2 (5 bases). The CDR3 covers 15 residues. The V and J ends lost 4 bases and 4 bases respectively, with 13 bases between them. Germline V gene lookup returns CDR1 MGHRA and CDR2 YSYEKL. CDR3 nucleotide sequence: TGCGCCAGCAGCCGGGGAGCGGAACCCACCGGGGAGCTGTTTTTT. Translated: CASSRGAEPTGELFF.

This clone occurred once. This chain joins TRBV7-8 and TRBJ2-2, with 9 bases aligning to TRBD1. V lost 3 bases, J lost 0 bases, and 2 bases stayed unmatched. The V gene's germline CDR1 is SGHVS and CDR2 FQNEAQ. The CDR3 covers 16 residues. The CDR3 loop reads CASSLGQGPNTGELFF. In nucleotides, the CDR3 is TGTGCCAGCAGCTTGGGACAGGGCCCGAACACCGGGGAGCTGTTTTTT.

This chain uses TRBV2 with TRBJ2-1, with a possible D match to TRBD2 (5 bases). Per germline, CDR1 SNHLY and CDR2 FYNNEI. Trimming left V 5 bases short and J 10 bases short, with 12 bases between. This CDR3 region has 12 residues. This CDR3 is CASSRRPGEQFF. CDR3 nucleotides: TGTGCCAGCAGTAGACGGCCGGGGGAGCAGTTCTTC. The full variable domain, completed using reference TRBV2 and TRBJ2-1, is EPEVTQTPSHQVTQMGQEVILRCVPISNHLYFYWYRQILGQKVEFLVSFYNNEISEKSEIFDDQFSVERPDGSNFTLKIRSTKLEDSAMYFCASSRRPGEQFFGPGTRLTVL.

This chain's CDR3 is CASSLSPSGRPYTGELFF. Written as DNA, the CDR3 is TGTGCCAGCAGTTTAAGTCCTAGCGGGAGACCTTACACCGGGGAGCTGTTTTTT. The rearrangement links TRBV28 to TRBJ2-2; 10 bases align to TRBD2. The CDR3 totals 18 residues. After removal of 2 bases from V and 3 bases from J, the junction contained 9 bases not matched to a gene. Per germline, CDR1 MDHEN and CDR2 SYDVKM.

This chain connects TRBV5-1 to TRBJ2-2; a weak D match, TRBD2 (6 bases). CDR1 SGHRS and CDR2 YFSETQ come from the germline V gene. V lost 4 bases to trimming and J lost 4 bases, with 17 bases between them. The CDR3 has 16 residues. The CDR3 spells CASSLLGLAITGELFF. CDR3 sequence (DNA): TGCGCCAGCAGCCTTCTTGGGCTAGCGATCACCGGGGAGCTGTTTTTT. Drawing the rest from reference TRBV5-1 and TRBJ2-2, the complete variable domain is KAGVTQTPRYLIKTRGQQVTLSCSPISGHRSVSWYQQTPGQGLQFLFEYFSETQRNKGNFPGRFSGRQFSNSRSEMNVSTLELGDSALYLCASSLLGLAITGELFFGEGSRLTVL.

The gene calls are TRBV27 and TRBJ1-3; D gene ambiguous. Looked up from germline, CDR1 is MNHEY and CDR2 is SMNVEV (reference sequence). Trimming took 0 bases from V and 2 from J, leaving 8 bases between them. This CDR3 is built from 15 residues. CDR3 DNA sequence: TGTGCCAGCAGTTTATCTTGGGGAGCTGGAAACACCATATATTTT. Its protein product is CASSLSWGAGNTIYF.

This rearrangement joins TRBV6-5 to TRBJ2-3; 7 nucleotides agree with TRBD1. The CDR3 spans 13 residues. The V and J ends lost 6 bases and 4 bases, in that order; junction bases with no gene match: 4. The V gene's germline CDR1 is MNHEY and CDR2 SVGAGI. CDR3 loop: CASRDRAADTQYF. CDR3 sequence (DNA): TGTGCCAGCAGAGACAGGGCCGCAGATACGCAGTATTTT.

This chain connects TRBV10-1 to TRBJ2-3; 7 bases map to TRBD1. V gave up 0 bases and J gave up 8 bases; unmatched junction bases: 8. CDR1 is WNHNN, CDR2 SYGVQD, per germline (reference sequence). CDR3 length: 15 residues. The CDR3 DNA reads TGCGCCAGCAGTGAGTCAAGACAGGGCTTAGGTACGCAGTATTTT. Its protein product is CASSESRQGLGTQYF.

The CDR3 nucleotides are TGTGCCAGCAGTTACTCGGGGACATCGAACACTGAAGCTTTCTTT. Translation gives CASSYSGTSNTEAFF. The V call is TRBV6-5, the J call TRBJ1-1, with a tentative D call TRBD1 (6 bases). The CDR3 is 15 amino acids. The ends were cut back, 0 bases at V and 1 base at J, with 9 bases in the middle. Germline V lookup: CDR1 MNHEY, CDR2 SVGAGI.

The genes are TRBV6-6 and TRBJ1-6; weak D call: TRBD1 (6 bases). Trimming cost V 6 bases and J 2 bases, with 11 bases left between them. Per germline, CDR1 MNHNY and CDR2 SVGAGI (reference sequence). The CDR3 spans 15 residues. Here the CDR3 reads CASSLTGTYNSPLHF. DNA for the CDR3: TGTGCCAGCAGCCTTACAGGGACCTATAATTCACCCCTCCACTTT.

The genes are TRBV14 and TRBJ2-3; D is possibly TRBD2 (6 bases). Germline-derived CDR1 and CDR2 are SGHDN and FVKESK. The CDR3 has 13 amino acids. V was clipped by 8 bases and J by 3 bases, with 12 bases between them. CDR3 nucleotide sequence: TGTGCCAGCCCACGTGCGGGGACAGATACGCAGTATTTT. It encodes CASPRAGTDTQYF.